This T cell receptor beta chain was captured by sequencing in a study of OX40 agonist ivuxolimab in advanced cancers. Study results and caveats: Part of the nonresponder group also had normalized T-cell clonal expansion that was low.

A word on this clone: Its antigen is unidentified.

Using immunoSEQ multiplex PCR, the repertoire was profiled, and TCRdb retains in-frame clones only, with some absent. The table lists 42,000 or so clones, 75% to 90% of them singletons. The length of the CDR3 is 17 residues. The source is an adult with an advanced solid tumor such as melanoma, head and neck, liver or kidney cancer. The chain uses TRBV1 and TRBJ2-7; the listed D gene, TRBD2, was not tested against the DNA. TRBV1 is labeled a pseudogene. The sequences come from CD4+ or CD8+ T cells sorted from blood, collected in a trial of the OX40 agonist ivuxolimab. CDR3 sequence reads: CTSSQDPLAGGTYEQYF. The DNA for the CDR3 is TGCACCAGCAGCCAGGACCCCCTAGCGGGGGGTACCTACGAGCAGTACTTC.